Below are 19 T cell receptor beta chains sequenced from a single sample in a study of tumor T cells in aggressive B-cell lymphoma. The protocol was immunoSEQ multiplex PCR, while the TCRdb copy is restricted to in-frame clones and leaves out a portion. The table shows some 330 clones, with roughly 98% occurring only once. The sequencing input was tumor tissue. The receptors come from an adult with diffuse large B cell lymphoma.

This chain connects TRBV12-5 to TRBJ1-1; 10 positions agree with TRBD1. The CDR3 extends over 15 amino acids. V shed 5 bases, J shed 5 bases, and the junction held 8 bases outside the gene matches. Germline CDR1 is LGHNT and CDR2 is FRNRAP. The CDR3 protein is CASGPPGTGDTEAFF. Here the CDR3 DNA reads TGTGCTAGTGGTCCCCCCGGGACAGGGGATACTGAAGCTTTCTTT.

This chain joins TRBV2 and TRBJ1-5; 7 bases are a match to TRBD1. The germline CDR1 and CDR2 sequences are SNHLY and FYNNEI. V lost 6 bases to trimming and J lost 0 bases; unmatched junction nucleotides: 5. The CDR3 loop spans 15 amino acids. The CDR3 here is CASSRGTDSNQPQHF. CDR3 in DNA: TGTGCCAGCAGCCGGGGGACAGATAGCAATCAGCCCCAGCATTTT.

This chain joins TRBV29-1 and TRBJ2-3, with 9 nucleotides matching TRBD1. The V gene end was trimmed by 1 base and the J gene end by 2 bases; junction bases not matched to a gene: 4. The length of the CDR3 is 15 residues. Germline V CDR1 and CDR2: SQVTM, ANQGSEA. The CDR3 DNA is TGCAGCGTTGAAGGGGGACAGGGATCCACAGATACGCAGTATTTT. This codes for CSVEGGQGSTDTQYF.

The CDR3 sequence is CATSSGLAAYEQYF. The CDR3 coding sequence is TGTGCCACCAGCAGCGGACTAGCGGCCTACGAGCAGTACTTC. The rearrangement links TRBV15 to TRBJ2-7, with 10 bases identical to TRBD2. Germline lookup yields CDR1 LNHNV and CDR2 YYDKDF (reference sequence). With V trimmed by 3 bases and J by 2 bases, 1 base remained unmatched. The CDR3 covers 14 residues. The full variable domain, with the rest looked up from reference TRBV15 and TRBJ2-7, is DAMVIQNPRYQVTQFGKPVTLSCSQTLNHNVMYWYQQKSSQAPKLLFHYYDKDFNNEADTPDNFQSRRPNTSFCFLDIRSPGLGDTAMYLCATSSGLAAYEQYFGPGTRLTVT.

V gene TRBV10-3 combines with J gene TRBJ1-1; 9 bases are shared with TRBD1. CDR1 and CDR2 (germline): ENHRY, SYGVKD. The CDR3 covers 14 residues. With 6 bases clipped from V and 6 bases from J, the junction kept 8 bases outside the gene matches. DNA of the CDR3: TGTGCCATCAGCTCCGCAACAGGGGGCTCTGAAGCTTTCTTT. Protein sequence: CAISSATGGSEAFF.

The chain is built from TRBV7-9 and TRBJ1-1; D possibly corresponds to TRBD1 (6 bases). The V and J ends lost 7 bases and 7 bases respectively, with 16 bases between them. The CDR3 spans 13 residues. Germline V gene data show CDR1 as SEHNR and CDR2 as FQNEAQ (reference sequence). CDR3 nucleotides: TGTGCCAGCATCAACGGGGGGCGGGGTGAAGCTTTCTTT. It codes for CASINGGRGEAFF.

The chain links TRBV14 to TRBJ1-3, with TRBD1 matching over 9 bases. CDR3 size: 16 residues. Germline V gene lookup returns CDR1 SGHDN and CDR2 FVKESK. V lost 4 bases and J lost 0; bases outside the gene matches: 4. This chain's CDR3 is CASSLTGGNSGNTIYF. CDR3 in DNA: TGTGCCAGCAGCCTTACAGGGGGCAACTCTGGAAACACCATATATTTT. Complete variable domain (other parts from reference TRBV14 and TRBJ1-3): EAGVTQFPSHSVIEKGQTVTLRCDPISGHDNLYWYRRVMGKEIKFLLHFVKESKQDESGMPNNRFLAERTGGTYSTLKVQPAELEDSGVYFCASSLTGGNSGNTIYFGEGSWLTVV.

This chain uses TRBV4-3 with TRBJ2-2, with D tentatively TRBD2 (5 bases). Germline V lookup: CDR1 LGHNA, CDR2 YSLEER. The V end lost 0 bases, the J end lost 5 bases, and 13 bases lay between the germline ends. The CDR3 loop spans 16 amino acids. CDR3 residues: CASSQDVQRPTGELFF. The CDR3 nucleotides are TGCGCCAGCAGCCAAGATGTCCAGCGGCCAACCGGGGAGCTGTTTTTT.

The chain combines TRBV28 with TRBJ2-1; TRBD1 or TRBD2 may be the D gene (5 bases each). The V gene's germline CDR1 is MDHEN and CDR2 SYDVKM. The CDR3 extends over 14 amino acids. With 10 bases removed from V and 3 bases from J, the gap between germline ends came to 16 bases. The CDR3 here is CAIRGVAFYNEQFF. In nucleotides, the CDR3 is TGTGCCATCAGAGGGGTGGCATTCTACAATGAGCAGTTCTTC.

The gene calls are TRBV4-1 and TRBJ2-5; 7 nucleotides align to TRBD2. V shed 5 bases, J shed 3 bases, and the junction held 9 bases outside the gene matches. Germline-derived CDR1 and CDR2 are MGHRA and YSYEKL. This CDR3 region has 15 residues. The CDR3 protein is CASSKIAGGKETQYF. CDR3 coding DNA: TGCGCCAGCAGCAAAATAGCGGGCGGAAAAGAGACCCAGTACTTC.

V and J are TRBV7-2 and TRBJ2-7; TRBD2 aligns across 8 bases. Germline CDR1 and CDR2: SGHTA and FQGNSA. Trimming cost V 4 bases and J 3 bases; bases outside gene matches: 8. CDR3 length: 15 amino acids. CDR3 nucleotide sequence: TGTGCCAGCAGCTCTGACTTAGCGGGGTACTACGAGCAGTACTTC. Protein: CASSSDLAGYYEQYF.

V and J are TRBV29-1 and TRBJ2-5; 9 positions agree with TRBD2. The CDR3 sequence is 14 residues long. Per germline, CDR1 SQVTM and CDR2 ANQGSEA. Trimming cost V 7 bases and J 3 bases; bases outside gene matches: 9. The CDR3 bases are TGCAGCGCCACACATAGCGGGGGAGAAGAGACCCAGTACTTC. It encodes CSATHSGGEETQYF.

The V gene is TRBV7-9, the J gene TRBJ2-3; possible D gene TRBD2, 6 bases. CDR3 length equals 16 residues. V lost 5 bases and J lost 3, with 18 bases in between. Per the germline V gene, CDR1 is SEHNR and CDR2 is FQNEAQ (reference sequence). In nucleotides, the CDR3 is TGTGCCAGCAGCCATCGGGACTCCCAGGGTACAGATACGCAGTATTTT. Translated: CASSHRDSQGTDTQYF.

The rearrangement uses TRBV4-3 and TRBJ2-1; 9 nucleotides agree with TRBD2. The CDR3 covers 15 residues. J lost 9 bases, V lost 2 bases, and 8 bases had no gene match. Germline CDR1 is LGHNA and CDR2 is YSLEER. DNA of the CDR3: TGCGCCAGCAGCCAATCTAGCGGGGTTTATAGTGAGCAGTTCTTC. Its protein product is CASSQSSGVYSEQFF.

This chain uses TRBV10-1 with TRBJ2-7; D might be TRBD1 (5 bases). The V gene's germline CDR1 is WNHNN and CDR2 SYGVQD (reference sequence). Deletions cut 4 bases from V and 2 bases from J, with 12 bases between. The CDR3 is 14 amino acids. CDR3 protein: CASSASGCAYEQYF. CDR3 coding DNA: TGCGCCAGCAGTGCTTCAGGGTGTGCCTACGAGCAGTACTTC.

The chain recombines TRBV5-6 with TRBJ1-2, with TRBD1 matching 7 bases. The CDR3 covers 13 residues. Germline V lookup: CDR1 SGHDT, CDR2 YYEEEE. V trimming: 3 bases; J trimming: 8 bases; junction bases outside the gene matches: 7. The DNA of the CDR3 is TGTGCCAGCAGCTCGGACAGGCGGTTCGGCTACACCTTC. Translating gives CASSSDRRFGYTF. Full variable domain (remainder filled in from reference TRBV5-6 and TRBJ1-2): DAGVTQSPTHLIKTRGQQVTLRCSPKSGHDTVSWYQQALGQGPQFIFQYYEEEERQRGNFPDRFSGHQFPNYSSELNVNALLLGDSALYLCASSSDRRFGYTFGSGTRLTVV.

This chain links TRBV4-1 with TRBJ1-2, with a tentative D call TRBD1 (5 bases). The CDR3 length is 15 residues. V lost 0 bases and J lost 4, with 12 bases in between. Germline loops: CDR1 MGHRA, CDR2 YSYEKL. The CDR3 bases are TGCGCCAGCAGCCAAGATCCCGGAGGGACCTATGGCTACACCTTC. Protein product: CASSQDPGGTYGYTF.

The V call is TRBV2, the J call TRBJ2-5; D is uncertain. CDR3 length equals 11 residues. In germline, CDR1 is SNHLY, CDR2 FYNNEI. V gave up 4 bases and J gave up 14 bases, with 14 bases separating them. CDR3 nucleotide sequence: TGTGCCAGCAGTGCGTCCTACGAGCAATACTTC. This gives the protein CASSASYEQYF.

Turning to this clone: Within the sample, other DNA sequences also encode this same CDR3. The chain recombines TRBV19 with TRBJ2-2; 11 bases agree with TRBD2. Germline CDR1 reads LNHDA; CDR2 reads SQIVND (reference sequence). V shed 4 bases and J 1 base; nucleotides not matched to a gene: 8. The CDR3 runs to 18 residues. The CDR3 sequence is CASSRGTSGGLNTGELFF. In nucleotides, the CDR3 is TGTGCCAGTAGTAGGGGGACTAGCGGAGGGTTGAACACCGGGGAGCTGTTTTTT.